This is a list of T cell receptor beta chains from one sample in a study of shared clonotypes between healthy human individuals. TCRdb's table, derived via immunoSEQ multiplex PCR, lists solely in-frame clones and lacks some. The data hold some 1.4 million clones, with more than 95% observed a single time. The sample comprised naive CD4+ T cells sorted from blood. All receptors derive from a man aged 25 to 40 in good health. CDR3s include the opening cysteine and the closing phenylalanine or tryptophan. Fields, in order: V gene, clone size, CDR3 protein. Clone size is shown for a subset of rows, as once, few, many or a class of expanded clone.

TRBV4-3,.,CASSQEASGLNIQYF
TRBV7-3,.,CASTPGGGQPQHF
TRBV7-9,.,CASSSTLAGGVYNEQFF
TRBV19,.,CASTTSGKPIYNEQFF
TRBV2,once,CASSGDRYNYGYTF
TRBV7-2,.,CASSPEFYNEQFF
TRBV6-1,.,CASSEDTEAFF
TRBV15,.,CATSKDRGRTEAFF
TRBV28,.,CASSSGSSGRGDTQYF
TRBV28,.,CASSSPTGSYEQYF
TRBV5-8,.,CASSMMTGGREKLFF
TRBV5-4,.,CASSFRGTGHVEQYF
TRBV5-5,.,CASSSGTYETQYF
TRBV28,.,CASSYPLGARGTEAFF
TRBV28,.,CASSLLGTNQPQHF
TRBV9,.,CASSKGQGPIYAYEQYF
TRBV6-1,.,CASSGWNTEAFF
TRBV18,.,CASSPDPIGGYEQYF
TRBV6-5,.,CAISPGTGNEQFF
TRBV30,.,CAWRGQGRNQPQHF
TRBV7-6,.,CASSLFGGPKGGEQYF
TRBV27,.,CASSLAGRTYEQYF
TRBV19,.,CASSSWTETYEQYF
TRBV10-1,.,CASSEDSVRELFF
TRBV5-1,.,CASSLEDRESRASGANVLTF
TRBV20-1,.,CSADRQPEAFF
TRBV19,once,CASSNIYGYTF
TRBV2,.,CASSAISGLGNTIYF
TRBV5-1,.,CASSLAGAGANVLTF
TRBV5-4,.,CASSLDGPGSEQYF
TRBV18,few,CASSPQVSGNTIYF
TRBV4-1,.,CASSQRQGMNTEAFF
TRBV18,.,CASSSSQGREKLFF
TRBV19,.,CASSPGLARSYEQYF
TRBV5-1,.,CASSLEGRYLGEQYF
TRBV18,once,CASSLNPGQGRYEQYF
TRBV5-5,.,CASSSERGTVNEKLFF
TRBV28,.,CASSFMGGTGNTIYF
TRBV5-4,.,CASSPGQAPGYTF
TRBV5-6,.,CASSLFSASYNEQFF